The clone carrying this T cell receptor (beta chain) has more than one count but fewer than ten. This CDR3 has 15 amino acids. After removal of 6 bases from V and 9 bases from J, the junction contained 11 bases not matched to a gene. CDR1 and CDR2 from the germline V gene are LGHDT and YNNKEL (reference sequence). Under the authors' procedure: Reference gene primers were amplified, and this amplification served to estimate nucleated cell counts. Assay used: immunoSEQ multiplex PCR; TCRdb lists only in-frame clones, some missing. V and J calls and clone size are those listed in that table; D and trimming were worked out from the DNA. This sample has around 700,000 clones, with 85% to 90% found just once. These data belong to a study of blood T cell repertoires in COVID-19. Study information: Italy, Spain and the United States were the sources of the convalescent and acute COVID-19 samples. Sources were T cells, B-cell-depleted T cells, or PBMCs; the material itself was cDNA or gDNA.

The V call is TRBV3-1 (or the pseudogene TRBV3-2), the J call TRBJ1-6; 7 bases align to TRBD1. Sequenced input: peripheral blood. The sequence was obtained from a woman under 30 with acute or convalescent COVID-19. The CDR3 sequence: CASSRGTGETSPLHF. In nucleotides, the CDR3 is TGTGCCAGCAGTCGTGGAACAGGGGAAACTTCACCCCTCCACTTT.